This is a list of T cell receptor beta chains from one sample in a study of cytomegalovirus exposure and HLA in healthy donors. Data came from immunoSEQ multiplex PCR; TCRdb stores just in-frame clones and leaves some out. The sample carries fewer than 150,000 clones, 80% recorded once. What was sequenced was PBMCs. The receptor source for this set is a man aged 25 to 45 in good health and CMV-seronegative. CDR3s include the opening cysteine and the closing phenylalanine or tryptophan. D genes are given only for firm matches. Only part of the rows carry a size: once, few, many, or a class if the clone is expanded.

j_gene: TRBJ1-2
d_gene: .
abundance: .
v_gene: TRBV15
CDR3nt: TGTGCCACCAGCAGAGAGGGGGCCGGCGCCTATGGCTACACCTTC
CDR3aa: CATSREGAGAYGYTF

j_gene: TRBJ1-2
d_gene: .
abundance: .
v_gene: TRBV2
CDR3nt: TGTGCCAGCAGTCCCAGGGTTAACTATGGCTACACCTTC
CDR3aa: CASSPRVNYGYTF

j_gene: TRBJ2-1
d_gene: TRBD2
abundance: .
v_gene: TRBV27
CDR3nt: TGTGCCAGCAGTTTAGGCGGGGGAGGGAATGAGCAGTTCTTC
CDR3aa: CASSLGGGGNEQFF

j_gene: TRBJ2-5
d_gene: TRBD1
abundance: .
v_gene: TRBV5-1
CDR3nt: TGCGCCAGCAGGCGGAACCCCGGGACAGATTCCCCCGAGACCCAGTACTTC
CDR3aa: CASRRNPGTDSPETQYF

j_gene: TRBJ2-1
d_gene: .
abundance: few
v_gene: TRBV4-1
CDR3nt: TGCGCCAGTACAATGCGGGACTCCCCGAACGATGAGCAGTTCTTC
CDR3aa: CASTMRDSPNDEQFF

j_gene: TRBJ1-1
d_gene: TRBD1
abundance: .
v_gene: TRBV19
CDR3nt: TGTGCCAGTAGTCTACAGGGGGGGTCGACTGAAGCTTTCTTT
CDR3aa: CASSLQGGSTEAFF

j_gene: TRBJ1-5
d_gene: .
abundance: .
v_gene: TRBV27
CDR3nt: TGTGCCAGCAGTTACTCCTCGAGAAGCAATCAGCCCCAGCATTTT
CDR3aa: CASSYSSRSNQPQHF

j_gene: TRBJ1-5
d_gene: .
abundance: .
v_gene: TRBV27
CDR3nt: TGTGCCAGCAGGCGACATGCAGGCGATTATGGGCCCCAGCATTTT
CDR3aa: CASRRHAGDYGPQHF

j_gene: TRBJ1-2
d_gene: .
abundance: .
v_gene: TRBV5-1
CDR3nt: TGCGCCAGCAGCTTGGCAGTCGGGGTCACTAACTATGGCTACACCTTC
CDR3aa: CASSLAVGVTNYGYTF

j_gene: TRBJ1-2
d_gene: TRBD1
abundance: .
v_gene: TRBV29-1
CDR3nt: TGCAGCGTGGGCCCCACAGGGGGCGCGGGCTACTATGGCTACACCTTC
CDR3aa: CSVGPTGGAGYYGYTF

j_gene: TRBJ2-5
d_gene: .
abundance: .
v_gene: TRBV4-1
CDR3nt: TGCGCCAGCAGCCAAGTCCTCCAGGGAGAGACCCAGTACTTC
CDR3aa: CASSQVLQGETQYF

j_gene: TRBJ2-4
d_gene: TRBD1
abundance: .
v_gene: TRBV4-1
CDR3nt: TGCGCCAGCAGCCAAGGGCCCCAAAGGGACAGACAAAGGGGAAACATTCAGTACTTC
CDR3aa: CASSQGPQRDRQRGNIQYF

j_gene: TRBJ2-1
d_gene: TRBD2
abundance: .
v_gene: TRBV27
CDR3nt: TGTGCCAGCAGCTTACTAGCGGGAGCATACAATGAGCAGTTCTTC
CDR3aa: CASSLLAGAYNEQFF

j_gene: TRBJ2-7
d_gene: TRBD2
abundance: once
v_gene: TRBV7-2
CDR3nt: TGTGCCAGCAGCTTAGGTAGCGGGGTCTCCTACGAGCAGTACTTC
CDR3aa: CASSLGSGVSYEQYF

j_gene: TRBJ2-3
d_gene: .
abundance: .
v_gene: TRBV7-3
CDR3nt: TGTGCCAGCAGCTACCGGGGTTCTCGAGATACGCAGTATTTT
CDR3aa: CASSYRGSRDTQYF

j_gene: TRBJ1-4
d_gene: .
abundance: .
v_gene: TRBV28
CDR3nt: TGTGCCAGCACCCGAGGGGGAGCAACTAATGAAAAACTGTTTTTT
CDR3aa: CASTRGGATNEKLFF

j_gene: TRBJ2-7
d_gene: TRBD2
abundance: .
v_gene: TRBV30
CDR3nt: TGTGCCTGGAGTGTGGCGGGAGCGGGAGGGGACGAGCAGTACTTC
CDR3aa: CAWSVAGAGGDEQYF

j_gene: TRBJ1-5
d_gene: .
abundance: once
v_gene: TRBV6-5
CDR3nt: TGTGCCAGCAGTTATTCAGGAAGCAATCAGCCCCAGCATTTT
CDR3aa: CASSYSGSNQPQHF

j_gene: TRBJ1-1
d_gene: .
abundance: .
v_gene: TRBV18
CDR3nt: TGTGCCAGCTCACCAAACGGAGGAAACACTGAAGCTTTCTTT
CDR3aa: CASSPNGGNTEAFF

j_gene: TRBJ1-1
d_gene: TRBD1
abundance: once
v_gene: TRBV7-9
CDR3nt: TGTGCCAGCAGCAACGGACAGGGGTACACTGAAGCTTTCTTT
CDR3aa: CASSNGQGYTEAFF

j_gene: TRBJ1-2
d_gene: .
abundance: .
v_gene: TRBV28
CDR3nt: TGTGCCAGCACTTTATTGGGCAATGGCTACACCTTC
CDR3aa: CASTLLGNGYTF

j_gene: TRBJ2-6
d_gene: .
abundance: once
v_gene: TRBV7-6
CDR3nt: TGTGCCAGCAGCTTAGCTATATCCCTTGGAGGGTCCGGGGCCAACGTCCTGACTTTC
CDR3aa: CASSLAISLGGSGANVLTF

j_gene: TRBJ1-1
d_gene: .
abundance: .
v_gene: TRBV5-1
CDR3nt: TGCGCCAGCAGCTGGAAACAGGTCTCGATTCTAACTGAAGCTTTCTTT
CDR3aa: CASSWKQVSILTEAFF

j_gene: TRBJ1-1
d_gene: .
abundance: .
v_gene: TRBV18
CDR3nt: TGTGCCAGCTCACAAAGACCTCCAGGGGCCGTTGATGACACTGAAGCTTTCTTT
CDR3aa: CASSQRPPGAVDDTEAFF

j_gene: TRBJ2-7
d_gene: .
abundance: .
v_gene: TRBV11-3
CDR3nt: TGTGCCAGCAGCTTAGGCTATAGCTCCTACGAGCAGTACTTC
CDR3aa: CASSLGYSSYEQYF

j_gene: TRBJ1-1
d_gene: .
abundance: .
v_gene: TRBV5-1
CDR3nt: TGCGCCAGCAGCTTTGCAGGGGAGGGCACTGAAGCTTTCTTT
CDR3aa: CASSFAGEGTEAFF

j_gene: TRBJ1-1
d_gene: .
abundance: few
v_gene: TRBV6-5
CDR3nt: TGTGCCAGCAATCGACAATCCGGCGACACTGAAGCTTTCTTT
CDR3aa: CASNRQSGDTEAFF

j_gene: TRBJ2-7
d_gene: .
abundance: .
v_gene: TRBV6-6
CDR3nt: TGTGCCAGCAGTTACTCGGAGAGCTCCTACGGGCAGTACTTC
CDR3aa: CASSYSESSYGQYF

j_gene: TRBJ2-1
d_gene: TRBD2
abundance: few
v_gene: TRBV19
CDR3nt: TGTGCCAGTAGTGCCACTAGCGGGGGGGCTTTGGATGAGCAGTTCTTC
CDR3aa: CASSATSGGALDEQFF

j_gene: TRBJ2-3
d_gene: .
abundance: .
v_gene: TRBV7-6
CDR3nt: TGTGCCAGCAGCTTAGTGACAGGCACAGATACGCAGTATTTT
CDR3aa: CASSLVTGTDTQYF

j_gene: TRBJ1-2
d_gene: TRBD1
abundance: .
v_gene: TRBV11-2
CDR3nt: TGTGCCAGCAGCCGGGACAGGGGGGCAAATCGTGGCTACACCTTC
CDR3aa: CASSRDRGANRGYTF

j_gene: TRBJ2-2
d_gene: .
abundance: .
v_gene: TRBV5-6
CDR3nt: TGTGCCAGCAGCGCCTTGACAGAGTTCAACACCGGGGAGCTGTTTTTT
CDR3aa: CASSALTEFNTGELFF

j_gene: TRBJ2-6
d_gene: TRBD1
abundance: .
v_gene: TRBV6-1
CDR3nt: TGTGCCAGCAGTGAAGCAACGGGCGGGACAGGAAATTCTGGGGCCAACGTCCTGACTTTC
CDR3aa: CASSEATGGTGNSGANVLTF

j_gene: TRBJ2-1
d_gene: .
abundance: .
v_gene: TRBV5-1
CDR3nt: TGCGCCAGCAGCTTGAACGGAGCTAGGCACAATGAGCAGTTCTTC
CDR3aa: CASSLNGARHNEQFF

j_gene: TRBJ1-3
d_gene: .
abundance: .
v_gene: TRBV9
CDR3nt: TGTGCCAGCAGCGAGATTACAGTGGAGGACACCATATATTTT
CDR3aa: CASSEITVEDTIYF

j_gene: TRBJ2-6
d_gene: .
abundance: .
v_gene: TRBV19
CDR3nt: TGTGCCAGTAGTCTGGGCAGGGGACACCTCTCTGGGGCCAACGTCCTGACTTTC
CDR3aa: CASSLGRGHLSGANVLTF

j_gene: TRBJ1-1
d_gene: .
abundance: .
v_gene: TRBV28
CDR3nt: TGTGCCAGCAGTTTATACAGGAACACTGAAGCTTTCTTT
CDR3aa: CASSLYRNTEAFF

j_gene: TRBJ2-3
d_gene: .
abundance: few
v_gene: TRBV11-2
CDR3nt: TGTGCCAGCAGCTTAGAACGGGGTGGTGTGGCGCAGTATTTT
CDR3aa: CASSLERGGVAQYF

j_gene: TRBJ2-7
d_gene: TRBD1
abundance: few
v_gene: TRBV15
CDR3nt: TGTGCCACCAGCACGGACAGGATTCACTACGAGCAGTACTTC
CDR3aa: CATSTDRIHYEQYF

j_gene: TRBJ2-7
d_gene: .
abundance: .
v_gene: TRBV6-5
CDR3nt: TGTGCCAGCAGTTACCTAGGGGGCGAGCAGTACTTC
CDR3aa: CASSYLGGEQYF

j_gene: TRBJ2-3
d_gene: TRBD2
abundance: .
v_gene: TRBV28
CDR3nt: TGTGCCAGCAGTTTGGCGGGAGACTTCACAGATACGCAGTATTTT
CDR3aa: CASSLAGDFTDTQYF